Listed here are 23 T cell receptor beta chains from one sample, sequenced in a study of control samples from healthy donors and cancer patients. Sequencing was performed with immunoSEQ multiplex PCR; in TCRdb, only in-frame clones are kept and a portion is missing. The profile shows fewer than 200,000 clones, about 90% of them singletons. What was sequenced was blood. The receptors shown here come from a woman between 50 and 59 years old in good health.

CDR3 nucleotides: TGTGCCAGCAGCTTAAACGGGGGAGGGAAAAACATTCAGTACTTC. Its translation is CASSLNGGGKNIQYF. The V call is TRBV7-2, the J call TRBJ2-4; 7 bases match TRBD2. This CDR3 has 15 residues. The germline V gene has CDR1 SGHTA and CDR2 FQGNSA. With 2 bases clipped from V and 4 bases from J, the junction kept 5 bases outside the gene matches.

The J gene is TRBJ2-3, the V gene TRBV23-1, with 7 bases aligning to TRBD1. TRBV23-1 is an ORF, and what it does is uncertain. The CDR3 is made up of 15 amino acids. J gave up 3 bases and V 2 bases, and 5 bases lay outside the gene matches. CDR3 sequence: CASSQSRGPTDTQYF. The CDR3 bases are TGCGCCAGCAGTCAAAGTAGGGGGCCTACAGATACGCAGTATTTT.

The CDR3 coding sequence is TGTGCCAGCAGTGCCCCGGCCGACGAGCAGTACTTC. Amino acids: CASSAPADEQYF. The chain has TRBV28 and TRBJ2-7; unclear D gene. The germline V and J ends were trimmed by 5 bases and 5 bases, with 10 bases remaining between them. The CDR3 has 12 amino acids. In germline, CDR1 is MDHEN, CDR2 SYDVKM.

The J gene is TRBJ1-3, the V gene TRBV28; a weak D match, TRBD1 (5 bases). CDR1 and CDR2 from the germline V gene are MDHEN and SYDVKM. This CDR3 spans 14 amino acids. Trimming removed 7 bases from V and 6 bases from J, with 16 bases in between. The CDR3 DNA sequence: TGTGCCAGCACCTGGGGTCAGGGTGTAAACACCATATATTTT. It encodes CASTWGQGVNTIYF. Looking up the rest from reference TRBV28 and TRBJ1-3 gives the full variable domain: DVKVTQSSRYLVKRTGEKVFLECVQDMDHENMFWYRQDPGLGLRLIYFSYDVKMKEKGDIPEGYSVSREKKERFSLILESASTNQTSMYLCASTWGQGVNTIYFGEGSWLTVV.

The chain has TRBV19 and TRBJ1-6, with D perhaps matching TRBD1 (6 bases). The V end was cut by 8 bases, the J end by 4 bases, with 18 bases between. Looked up from germline, CDR1 is LNHDA and CDR2 is SQIVND (reference sequence). This CDR3 contains 16 residues. This CDR3 reads CASGPEGQRYNSPLHF. Here the CDR3 DNA reads TGTGCCAGTGGACCCGAGGGACAAAGATATAATTCACCCCTCCACTTT.

The J gene is TRBJ2-2, the V gene TRBV27; 8 bases align to TRBD2. Trimming cost V 6 bases and J 6 bases; bases outside gene matches: 6. Germline V gene lookup returns CDR1 MNHEY and CDR2 SMNVEV (reference sequence). CDR3 length: 14 amino acids. CDR3 in DNA: TGTGCCAGCAGAAGCGGGAGTCGCGCCGGGGAGCTGTTTTTT. The encoded protein is CASRSGSRAGELFF.

Only one count was recorded for this clone. V usage is TRBV30 and J usage is TRBJ1-1; no definite D call. CDR1 and CDR2 (germline): GTSNPN, SVGIG (reference sequence). V lost 3 bases to trimming and J lost 1 base, with 9 bases between them. The CDR3 is 13 residues long. CDR3 nucleotides: TGTGCCTGGAGCGAAACAGAGAACACTGAAGCTTTCTTT. Encoded protein: CAWSETENTEAFF.

V is TRBV7-2 and J is TRBJ1-1; tentatively, D is TRBD1 (5 bases). Germline values: CDR1 SGHTA, CDR2 FQGNSA. The CDR3 runs 13 residues. V was clipped by 5 bases and J by 10 bases, with 17 bases between them. In DNA, the CDR3 is TGTGCCAGCAGCCGAGATAGACAGTTGATAGCTTTCTTT. Its protein is CASSRDRQLIAFF.

This clone was recorded at least ten times. The rearrangement links TRBV11-2 to TRBJ2-7; D is ambiguous. The V gene lost 0 bases and the J gene lost 6 bases, with 15 bases spanning the gap. The germline CDR1 and CDR2 sequences are SGHAT and FQNNGV. This CDR3 has 15 amino acids. The CDR3 sequence: CASSLDYGGYAEQYF. The CDR3 DNA follows: TGTGCCAGCAGCTTAGATTATGGTGGATATGCCGAGCAGTACTTC.

This chain's CDR3 is CASRAPGTEAFF. Here the CDR3 DNA reads TGTGCCAGTAGGGCCCCGGGAACTGAAGCTTTCTTT. This chain links TRBV19 with TRBJ1-1; D gene uncertain. Looked up from germline, CDR1 is LNHDA and CDR2 is SQIVND (reference sequence). This CDR3 is built from 12 residues. V was pared by 6 bases and J by 5 bases, with 10 bases between.

CDR3 in DNA: TGTGCCAGCAGCCCCCGGACAGGGGAAGAGACCCAGTACTTC. Its protein product is CASSPRTGEETQYF. V is TRBV13 and J is TRBJ2-5; TRBD1 aligns across 9 bases. CDR3 length: 14 residues. CDR1 and CDR2 (germline): PRHDT, FYEKMQ (reference sequence). V was pared by 5 bases and J by 3 bases, with 4 bases of the junction left unmatched.

Remarks on this clone: The same CDR3 can be traced to other DNA sequences in this sample. CDR3 bases: TGTGCCAGCAGCCAAGATGGACGGGGCGGCACTGAAGCTTTCTTT. Translated: CASSQDGRGGTEAFF. The rearrangement links TRBV3-1 (or the pseudogene TRBV3-2) to TRBJ1-1, with D maybe TRBD1 (5 bases). The CDR3 spans 15 residues. In germline, CDR1 is LGHDT, CDR2 YNNKEL (reference sequence). Trimming removed 0 bases from V and 4 bases from J, with 12 bases in between.

The chain carries TRBV7-8 and TRBJ2-2; weak D call: TRBD1 (6 bases). Germline CDR1 reads SGHVS; CDR2 reads FQNEAQ. The CDR3 runs 17 residues. V lost 0 bases to trimming and J lost 0 bases, with 11 bases between them. The CDR3 DNA follows: TGTGCCAGCAGCTTAGCGGGGGCGACAGCGAACACCGGGGAGCTGTTTTTT. This encodes CASSLAGATANTGELFF. Full variable domain (missing parts from reference TRBV7-8 and TRBJ2-2): GAGVSQSPRYKVAKRGQDVALRCDPISGHVSLFWYQQALGQGPEFLTYFQNEAQLDKSGLPSDRFFAERPEGSVSTLKIQRTQQEDSAVYLCASSLAGATANTGELFFGEGSRLTVL.

This chain connects TRBV9 to TRBJ1-1; D is undetermined. Germline CDR1 SGDLS, CDR2 YYNGEE. The CDR3 has 15 amino acids. V lost 3 bases and J 1 base, leaving 13 bases between the germline ends. The CDR3 sequence is CASSAWTVGNTEAFF. The DNA of the CDR3 is TGTGCCAGCAGCGCCTGGACGGTGGGGAACACTGAAGCTTTCTTT.

The chain couples TRBV6-5 to TRBJ1-1, with a possible D match to TRBD1 (5 bases). The CDR3 has 14 amino acids. The V and J ends lost 2 bases and 1 base respectively, with 8 bases between them. Germline values: CDR1 MNHEY, CDR2 SVGAGI. CDR3 region: CASSYAQGNTEAFF. CDR3 nucleotide sequence: TGTGCCAGCAGTTACGCGCAGGGGAACACTGAAGCTTTCTTT.

J is TRBJ2-4 and V is TRBV14; perhaps TRBD1 as D (6 bases). Germline CDR1 is SGHDN and CDR2 is FVKESK. V lost 0 bases and J lost 0, with 9 bases in between. The CDR3 length is 16 residues. CDR3: CASSQEGGVAKNIQYF. The CDR3 DNA is TGTGCCAGCAGCCAAGAAGGGGGTGTAGCCAAAAACATTCAGTACTTC.

V gene TRBV27 combines with J gene TRBJ2-3; D unclear. The CDR3 has 13 amino acids. V lost 2 bases and J 7 bases, leaving 10 bases between the germline ends. The germline CDR1 and CDR2 sequences are MNHEY and SMNVEV (reference sequence). CDR3 DNA sequence: TGTGCCAGCAGTTTAAATCCCTTTTATACGCAGTATTTT. It specifies CASSLNPFYTQYF.

The chain joins TRBV7-8 to TRBJ2-1; the D is unclear. V lost 5 bases to trimming and J lost 12 bases, with 17 bases between them. The CDR3 has 13 residues. Looked up from germline, CDR1 is SGHVS and CDR2 is FQNEAQ. The CDR3 spells CASSPGPPGWQFF. CDR3 nucleotides: TGTGCCAGCAGCCCGGGTCCTCCAGGATGGCAGTTCTTC.

The V and J genes are TRBV15 and TRBJ1-5; D may be TRBD1 (6 bases). V lost 3 bases to trimming and J lost 5 bases, with 11 bases between them. Per germline, CDR1 LNHNV and CDR2 YYDKDF (reference sequence). CDR3 length: 14 residues. The CDR3 spells CATSSSGGYQPQHF. CDR3 in DNA: TGTGCCACCAGCAGCTCCGGGGGCTATCAGCCCCAGCATTTT.

The CDR3 region has the DNA TGTGCCAGCAGCCAAGCAGGGGCTCACTCTGGAAACACCATATATTTT. Translated, it gives CASSQAGAHSGNTIYF. The chain carries TRBV3-1 (or the pseudogene TRBV3-2) and TRBJ1-3; D perhaps matches TRBD1 (6 bases). V lost 1 base and J lost 0, with 10 bases in between. The germline gives CDR1 LGHDT, CDR2 YNNKEL (reference sequence). The CDR3 has 16 amino acids.

V and J are TRBV10-1 and TRBJ2-7, with TRBD2 matching over 7 bases. The trim removed 0 bases at V and 3 bases at J, leaving 8 bases unmatched. This CDR3 spans 16 amino acids. Germline V CDR1 and CDR2: WNHNN, SYGVQD (reference sequence). The chain's CDR3 is CASSESVSGPLYEQYF. The CDR3 nucleotides are TGCGCCAGCAGTGAGTCGGTTAGCGGGCCCCTCTACGAGCAGTACTTC.

The V and J genes are TRBV3-1 (or the pseudogene TRBV3-2) and TRBJ2-3; tentative D call: TRBD2 (5 bases). Germline CDR1 reads LGHDT; CDR2 reads YNNKEL (reference sequence). The CDR3 consists of 18 residues. The V gene lost 3 bases and the J gene lost 4 bases, with 23 bases spanning the gap. The DNA for the CDR3 is TGTGCCAGCAGCCAGGAGGTCGGTGATCAGGAGAACCCAGATACGCAGTATTTT. This sequence encodes CASSQEVGDQENPDTQYF.

V is TRBV19 and J is TRBJ1-5, with no clear D. V dropped 0 bases and J dropped 8 bases, with 11 bases sitting between them. Germline assignment: CDR1 LNHDA and CDR2 SQIVND (reference sequence). CDR3 size: 14 residues. DNA for the CDR3: TGTGCCAGTAGTATAGAGTCGGAACAAGAGCCCCAGCATTTT. Translated, it gives CASSIESEQEPQHF.